Listed below are T cell receptor beta chains from one sample, sequenced in a study of blood T cell repertoires in COVID-19. This table comes from immunoSEQ multiplex PCR, and its TCRdb copy is limited to in-frame clones, with some not included. The table has roughly 380,000 clones, 75% to 90% seen once. Sample: peripheral blood. These receptors were collected from a woman younger than 30 with acute or convalescent COVID-19. The CDR3 runs from the conserved cysteine through the conserved F or W. D genes are given only for firm matches. The size field is filled for only some rows; it gives once, few, many or a size class.

abundance: .
d_gene: .
v_gene: TRBV21-1
j_gene: TRBJ2-7
CDR3nt: TGTGCCAGCAGCGACCTAGCGGGGAAGTGGGACGAGCAGTACTTC
CDR3aa: CASSDLAGKWDEQYF

abundance: .
d_gene: .
v_gene: TRBV7-9
j_gene: TRBJ2-1
CDR3nt: TGTGCCAGCGCATTGGGGGGGCACAATGAGCAGTTCTTC
CDR3aa: CASALGGHNEQFF

abundance: .
d_gene: TRBD2
v_gene: TRBV5-1
j_gene: TRBJ2-7
CDR3nt: TGCGCCAGCAGCTGGACTAGCGGACGCCTCAACGAGCAGTACTTC
CDR3aa: CASSWTSGRLNEQYF

abundance: .
d_gene: .
v_gene: TRBV20-1
j_gene: TRBJ2-1
CDR3nt: TGCAGTGCTAGTCATTCTACGCGGGCTTACAATGAGCAGTTCTTC
CDR3aa: CSASHSTRAYNEQFF

abundance: .
d_gene: TRBD2
v_gene: TRBV5-1
j_gene: TRBJ2-3
CDR3nt: TGCGCCAGCAGCCTAACTAGCGACACAGATACGCAGTATTTT
CDR3aa: CASSLTSDTDTQYF

abundance: .
d_gene: TRBD1
v_gene: TRBV7-9
j_gene: TRBJ2-7
CDR3nt: TGTGCCAGCAGCTTAGGCCGGGACAGGGGTGGCGAGCAGTACTTC
CDR3aa: CASSLGRDRGGEQYF

abundance: few
d_gene: .
v_gene: TRBV7-3
j_gene: TRBJ2-6
CDR3nt: TGTGCCAGCAGCTTAAGGTCGGGATCCCCCTCTGGGGCCAACGTCCTGACTTTC
CDR3aa: CASSLRSGSPSGANVLTF

abundance: .
d_gene: .
v_gene: TRBV7-9
j_gene: TRBJ2-1
CDR3nt: TGTGCCAGCAGCTTAGTGAACAGGGATTACAATGAGCAGTTCTTC
CDR3aa: CASSLVNRDYNEQFF

abundance: .
d_gene: TRBD2
v_gene: TRBV2
j_gene: TRBJ2-1
CDR3nt: TGTGCCAGCAGCCCGCTAGCGGAGAATGAGCAGTTCTTC
CDR3aa: CASSPLAENEQFF

abundance: .
d_gene: TRBD2
v_gene: TRBV27
j_gene: TRBJ2-1
CDR3nt: TGTGCCAGCAGTTCACTAGCGGGAGTTTACAATGAGCAGTTCTTC
CDR3aa: CASSSLAGVYNEQFF

abundance: .
d_gene: .
v_gene: TRBV28
j_gene: TRBJ1-6
CDR3nt: TGTGCCAGCAGTTTCCGGGGGGGGGAGTACAATTCACCCCTCCACTTT
CDR3aa: CASSFRGGEYNSPLHF

abundance: once
d_gene: TRBD1
v_gene: TRBV11-2
j_gene: TRBJ1-1
CDR3nt: TGTGCCAGCAGCGGACGGACAGGGAACACTGAAGCTTTCTTT
CDR3aa: CASSGRTGNTEAFF

abundance: .
d_gene: .
v_gene: TRBV7-9
j_gene: TRBJ1-5
CDR3nt: TGTGCCAGCAGCCTACAGGGTAGCAATCAGCCCCAGCATTTT
CDR3aa: CASSLQGSNQPQHF

abundance: once
d_gene: TRBD1
v_gene: TRBV5-5
j_gene: TRBJ1-3
CDR3nt: TGTGCCAGCACCCGCAGTCAGGGGGACAACACCATATATTTT
CDR3aa: CASTRSQGDNTIYF

abundance: .
d_gene: TRBD1
v_gene: TRBV9
j_gene: TRBJ1-3
CDR3nt: TGTGCCAGCAGCCCGAGGACAGGGGAAGGGAACACCATATATTTT
CDR3aa: CASSPRTGEGNTIYF

abundance: few
d_gene: TRBD1
v_gene: TRBV29-1
j_gene: TRBJ2-7
CDR3nt: TGCAGCGTTGCTCCAGGGGGCGTATACGAGCAGTACTTC
CDR3aa: CSVAPGGVYEQYF

abundance: .
d_gene: .
v_gene: TRBV24-1
j_gene: TRBJ1-2
CDR3nt: TGTGCCACCAGTGCCGGGCCAGAGGGAGCTATCTATGGCTACACCTTC
CDR3aa: CATSAGPEGAIYGYTF

abundance: few
d_gene: .
v_gene: TRBV4-1
j_gene: TRBJ2-7
CDR3nt: TGCGCCAGCAGCCAAGCCGAAGGGGAATCCTACGAGCAGTACTTC
CDR3aa: CASSQAEGESYEQYF

abundance: .
d_gene: TRBD1
v_gene: TRBV27
j_gene: TRBJ2-5
CDR3nt: TGTGCCAGCAGTTTGAGACAGGGCTTCCAAGAGACCCAGTACTTC
CDR3aa: CASSLRQGFQETQYF

abundance: .
d_gene: .
v_gene: TRBV2
j_gene: TRBJ1-3
CDR3nt: TGTGCCAGCAGCGAGACAACGGGAAACACCATATATTTT
CDR3aa: CASSETTGNTIYF

abundance: .
d_gene: .
v_gene: TRBV19
j_gene: TRBJ1-1
CDR3nt: TGTGCCAGTAGTATCCCGGGGGTGAACACTGAAGCTTTCTTT
CDR3aa: CASSIPGVNTEAFF

abundance: .
d_gene: .
v_gene: TRBV9
j_gene: TRBJ2-3
CDR3nt: TGTGCCAGCAGCCCTCTACAGGGTCCAGATACGCAGTATTTT
CDR3aa: CASSPLQGPDTQYF

abundance: .
d_gene: .
v_gene: TRBV19
j_gene: TRBJ1-4
CDR3nt: TGTGCCACCTGTGCCCAGGGTACGCTCAATGAAAAACTGTTTTTT
CDR3aa: CATCAQGTLNEKLFF

abundance: .
d_gene: TRBD1
v_gene: TRBV14
j_gene: TRBJ1-4
CDR3nt: TGTGCCAGCAGCCGGGACAGTAATGAAAAACTGTTTTTT
CDR3aa: CASSRDSNEKLFF

abundance: .
d_gene: TRBD1
v_gene: TRBV5-1
j_gene: TRBJ1-6
CDR3nt: TGCGCCACCGAGGGGACAGGGTTCTATAATTCACCCCTCCACTTT
CDR3aa: CATEGTGFYNSPLHF

abundance: .
d_gene: .
v_gene: TRBV30
j_gene: TRBJ1-2
CDR3nt: TGTGCCTGGAGTGTACAGGGAACGAGTGGCTACACCTTC
CDR3aa: CAWSVQGTSGYTF

abundance: .
d_gene: .
v_gene: TRBV5-1
j_gene: TRBJ2-2
CDR3nt: TGCGCCAGCAACCCCCGGGGAGCGACGAACACCGGGGAGCTGTTTTTT
CDR3aa: CASNPRGATNTGELFF

abundance: .
d_gene: .
v_gene: TRBV19
j_gene: TRBJ1-5
CDR3nt: TGTGCCACCTCCGTTTCAGGGGAAGGTCAGCCCCAGCATTTT
CDR3aa: CATSVSGEGQPQHF

abundance: .
d_gene: .
v_gene: TRBV2
j_gene: TRBJ1-1
CDR3nt: TGTGCCAAAACAGGGTCCGAAGCTGAAGCTTTCTTT
CDR3aa: CAKTGSEAEAFF

abundance: .
d_gene: .
v_gene: TRBV3-1/TRBV3-2
j_gene: TRBJ2-3
CDR3nt: TGTGCCAGCAGCCAAGAAAGCGCGGGGTCTAGCACAGATACGCAGTATTTT
CDR3aa: CASSQESAGSSTDTQYF

abundance: .
d_gene: .
v_gene: TRBV7-3
j_gene: TRBJ2-7
CDR3nt: TGTGCCAGCAGCTTAAACTTGGCGGGAGAGCAGTACTTC
CDR3aa: CASSLNLAGEQYF

abundance: .
d_gene: .
v_gene: TRBV2
j_gene: TRBJ1-1
CDR3nt: TGTGCCAGCAGTGCTCGGCCGGGAGGGACCACTGAAGCTTTCTTT
CDR3aa: CASSARPGGTTEAFF

abundance: .
d_gene: .
v_gene: TRBV4-2
j_gene: TRBJ1-2
CDR3nt: TGTGCCAGCAGCCCAGAAATGGGGGGGGCCGGTGGCTACACCTTC
CDR3aa: CASSPEMGGAGGYTF

abundance: once
d_gene: TRBD1
v_gene: TRBV7-9
j_gene: TRBJ1-2
CDR3nt: TGTGCCAGCAGTTTCGGACAGGGCTCTATGAGCTACACCTTC
CDR3aa: CASSFGQGSMSYTF

abundance: .
d_gene: .
v_gene: TRBV2
j_gene: TRBJ1-5
CDR3nt: TGTGCCAGCAGGAACAGGGCGTACAATCAGCCCCAGCATTTT
CDR3aa: CASRNRAYNQPQHF

abundance: .
d_gene: .
v_gene: TRBV9
j_gene: TRBJ1-1
CDR3nt: TGTGCCAGCAGCTACTCGGGGGCTGAAGCTTTCTTT
CDR3aa: CASSYSGAEAFF

abundance: few
d_gene: .
v_gene: TRBV6-7
j_gene: TRBJ1-2
CDR3nt: TGTGCCAGCAGTCCGAGGGGGGGCTACACCTTC
CDR3aa: CASSPRGGYTF

abundance: .
d_gene: .
v_gene: TRBV21-1
j_gene: TRBJ1-4
CDR3nt: TGTGCCAGCAGCCCCCCCGGGACAGGTCCTAATGAAAAACTGTTTTTT
CDR3aa: CASSPPGTGPNEKLFF

abundance: .
d_gene: .
v_gene: TRBV5-1
j_gene: TRBJ2-3
CDR3nt: TGCGCCAGCAGCTTACAGGGTGGTGATACGCAGTATTTT
CDR3aa: CASSLQGGDTQYF

abundance: .
d_gene: TRBD1
v_gene: TRBV29-1
j_gene: TRBJ2-7
CDR3nt: TGCAGCGCGATACCCCAGGGGGCAGACTACGAGCAGTACTTC
CDR3aa: CSAIPQGADYEQYF

abundance: .
d_gene: .
v_gene: TRBV10-1
j_gene: TRBJ1-1
CDR3nt: TGCGCCAGCAGTGAGTGGCAGAACACTGAAGCTTTCTTT
CDR3aa: CASSEWQNTEAFF

abundance: .
d_gene: .
v_gene: TRBV4-1
j_gene: TRBJ2-7
CDR3nt: TGCGCCAGCAGCCAAGATAGCAGCTCCTACGAGCAGTACTTC
CDR3aa: CASSQDSSSYEQYF

abundance: .
d_gene: TRBD1
v_gene: TRBV13
j_gene: TRBJ2-1
CDR3nt: TGTGCCAGCAGCTTAGATAAGGGGGCGGGTTACAATGAGCAGTTCTTC
CDR3aa: CASSLDKGAGYNEQFF

abundance: .
d_gene: .
v_gene: TRBV11-2
j_gene: TRBJ1-1
CDR3nt: TGTGCCAGCATCCCCCGGGGGGGATCGAACACTGAAGCTTTCTTT
CDR3aa: CASIPRGGSNTEAFF

abundance: .
d_gene: TRBD2
v_gene: TRBV24-1
j_gene: TRBJ2-3
CDR3nt: TGTGCCACCAGTGGGGGACTAGCGGGGCGAAATACGCAGTATTTT
CDR3aa: CATSGGLAGRNTQYF

abundance: .
d_gene: .
v_gene: TRBV7-6
j_gene: TRBJ1-1
CDR3nt: TGTGCCAGCAGCTTAGCCCAGGGGTTCATGAACACTGAAGCTTTCTTT
CDR3aa: CASSLAQGFMNTEAFF

abundance: .
d_gene: TRBD1
v_gene: TRBV29-1
j_gene: TRBJ1-3
CDR3nt: TGCAGCGTTGGGGACAGCCACCGGGACACCATATATTTT
CDR3aa: CSVGDSHRDTIYF

abundance: .
d_gene: .
v_gene: TRBV6-2/TRBV6-3
j_gene: TRBJ2-5
CDR3nt: TGTGCCAGCAGCCACACAGAGTTGAGCCAGTACTTC
CDR3aa: CASSHTELSQYF